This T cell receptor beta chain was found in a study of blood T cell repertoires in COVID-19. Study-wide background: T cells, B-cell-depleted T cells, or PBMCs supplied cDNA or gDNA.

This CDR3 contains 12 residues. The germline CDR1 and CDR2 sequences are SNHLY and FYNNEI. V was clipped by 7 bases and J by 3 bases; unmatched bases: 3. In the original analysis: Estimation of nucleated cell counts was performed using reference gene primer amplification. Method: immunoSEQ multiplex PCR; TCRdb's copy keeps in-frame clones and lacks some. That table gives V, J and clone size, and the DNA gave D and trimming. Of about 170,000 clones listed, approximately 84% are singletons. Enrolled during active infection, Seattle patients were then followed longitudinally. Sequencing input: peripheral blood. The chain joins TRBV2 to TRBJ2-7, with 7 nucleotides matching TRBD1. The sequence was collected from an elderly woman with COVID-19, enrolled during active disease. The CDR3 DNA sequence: TGTGCCAGCAAGGACAGGATCTACGAGCAGTACTTC. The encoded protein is CASKDRIYEQYF.